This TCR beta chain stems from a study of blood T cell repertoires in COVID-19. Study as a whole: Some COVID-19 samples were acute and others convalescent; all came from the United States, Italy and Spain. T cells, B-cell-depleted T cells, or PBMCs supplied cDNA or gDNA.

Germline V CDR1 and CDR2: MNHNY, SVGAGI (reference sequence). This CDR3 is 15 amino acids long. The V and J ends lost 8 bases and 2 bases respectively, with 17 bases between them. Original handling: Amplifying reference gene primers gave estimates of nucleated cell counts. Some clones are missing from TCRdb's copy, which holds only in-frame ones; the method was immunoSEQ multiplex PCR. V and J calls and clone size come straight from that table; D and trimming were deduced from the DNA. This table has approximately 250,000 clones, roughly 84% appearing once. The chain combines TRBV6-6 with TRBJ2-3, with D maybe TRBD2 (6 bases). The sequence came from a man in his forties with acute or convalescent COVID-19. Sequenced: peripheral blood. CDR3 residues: CASRETGDPTDTQYF. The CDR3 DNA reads TGTGCCAGCCGAGAAACGGGGGACCCCACAGATACGCAGTATTTT.